The 28 T cell receptor beta chains in this list originate from one sample, sequenced in a study of T-cell reconstitution after alpha-beta-depleted transplantation in children. Unique molecular identifiers tagged the TCRbeta library. TCRdb itself ran the PCR reads through MiXCR, one entry per CDR3 protein. Counted here are about 830,000 distinct CDR3 sequences, roughly 16% occurring once; the ten biggest clones make up around 5.3%. The source material was PBMCs, mostly from graft donor cells, sampled 360 days after TCRalphabeta/CD19-depleted stem cell transplant. The receptors were gathered from a male patient aged 10 to 17 who had a stem cell transplant for acute lymphoblastic leukemia, so the T cells may come from the graft donor.

The V and J genes are TRBV12-3 or TRBV12-4 and TRBJ1-6; 8 positions agree with TRBD1. The J segment lost 8 bases and the V segment lost 3 bases, leaving 6 bases of the junction unmatched. The CDR3 loop spans 15 amino acids. The CDR3 nucleotides are TGTGCCAGCAGTTTTCAGGGACAGGTGTATTCACCCCTCCACTTT. Its protein product is CASSFQGQVYSPLHF.

This clonotype has more than one count but fewer than ten. The chain joins TRBV4-1 to TRBJ2-4; D possibly corresponds to TRBD2 (7 bases). CDR3 length equals 13 residues. Germline values: CDR1 MGHRA, CDR2 YSYEKL. Trimming cost V 6 bases and J 12 bases, with 18 bases left between them. CDR3 sequence: CASRRMGGAAQYF. DNA of the CDR3: TGCGCCAGCAGACGCATGGGGGGGGCCGCTCAGTACTTC.

The table lists this clonotype with a few counts. This chain links TRBV4-1 with TRBJ2-7, with 7 nucleotides matching TRBD2. CDR1 is MGHRA and CDR2 is YSYEKL in the germline V gene. The V and J ends lost 3 bases and 3 bases, in that order; junction bases with no gene match: 11. The CDR3 runs 16 residues. CDR3: CASSHIGTSDLYEQYF. The CDR3 DNA follows: TGCGCCAGCAGCCACATTGGTACTAGCGACCTCTACGAGCAGTACTTC.

The CDR3 nucleotides read TGTGCCATGGGCCCCGCGCTCCGCCACGAGCAGTACTTC. This encodes CAMGPALRHEQYF. This sequence joins TRBV5-2 and TRBJ2-7; the table's D call TRBD2 went unverified against the DNA. TRBV5-2 is flagged as a pseudogene. The CDR3 totals 13 residues.

About this clonotype itself: A read error is possible here, since a much larger clone lies one base away. The chain uses TRBV6-5 and TRBJ1-1; D gene unclear. Germline CDR1 reads MNHEY; CDR2 reads SVGAGI. The V end lost 7 bases, the J end lost 1 base, and 4 bases lay between the germline ends. The CDR3 loop spans 11 amino acids. CDR3 nucleotide sequence: TGTGCCAGCAAGAGGAACACTGAAGCTTTCTTT. It translates to CASKRNTEAFF.

This clonotype turned up a few times. This chain links TRBV7-2 with TRBJ2-3; D not certain. Germline V lookup: CDR1 SGHTA, CDR2 FQGNSA. Trimming removed 1 base from V and 3 bases from J, with 14 bases in between. The CDR3 consists of 16 residues. The CDR3 loop is CASSLVGPPPTDTQYF. CDR3 DNA: TGTGCCAGCAGCTTAGTGGGCCCGCCCCCGACAGATACGCAGTATTTT.

This clonotype occurred a few times. This chain links TRBV12-3 or TRBV12-4 with TRBJ1-2; 7 bases agree with TRBD1. There are 14 residues in the CDR3. The J segment lost 5 bases and the V segment lost 5 bases, leaving 8 bases of the junction unmatched. The CDR3 bases are TGTGCCAGCAGTCGACAGGGAATGGGGTATGGCTACACCTTC. It translates to CASSRQGMGYGYTF.

This clonotype has just a few counts. The J gene is TRBJ2-7, the V gene TRBV5-6; D remains unclear. The CDR3 totals 10 residues. CDR1 is SGHDT and CDR2 is YYEEEE in the germline V gene. The V gene lost 5 bases and the J gene lost 9 bases, with 9 bases spanning the gap. DNA for the CDR3: TGTGCCAGCAGTCTCCAGTGGCAGTACTTC. It specifies CASSLQWQYF.

This chain uses TRBV30 with TRBJ2-2; D unclear. Trimming left V 0 bases short and J 5 bases short, with 7 bases between. Germline V gene lookup returns CDR1 GTSNPN and CDR2 SVGIG (reference sequence). The CDR3 has 13 residues. The CDR3 sequence: CAWSVGRTGELFF. The CDR3 DNA reads TGTGCCTGGAGTGTAGGGCGAACCGGGGAGCTGTTTTTT. Supplemented by reference TRBV30 and TRBJ2-2, the full variable domain reads SQTIHQWPATLVQPVGSPLSLECTVEGTSNPNLYWYRQAAGRGLQLLFYSVGIGQISSEVPQNLSASRPQDRQFILSSKKLLLSDSGFYLCAWSVGRTGELFFGEGSRLTVL.

V gene TRBV7-9 combines with J gene TRBJ2-1; tentative D call: TRBD2 (6 bases). Trimming shortened V by 3 bases and J by 9 bases, and 18 bases separated the two germline ends. The CDR3 extends over 15 amino acids. The germline V gene encodes CDR1 SEHNR and CDR2 FQNEAQ (reference sequence). CDR3 sequence: CASSLGLPPFGEQFF. CDR3 sequence (DNA): TGTGCCAGCAGCTTGGGACTTCCCCCTTTTGGTGAGCAGTTCTTC.

The rearrangement joins TRBV7-2 to TRBJ2-3; 7 bases align to TRBD2. In germline, CDR1 is SGHTA, CDR2 FQGNSA. The CDR3 sequence is 16 residues long. V was pared by 1 base and J by 0 bases, with 4 bases of the junction left unmatched. CDR3 amino acids: CASSLVLADSTDTQYF. In DNA form, the CDR3 reads TGTGCCAGCAGCTTAGTTCTAGCGGACAGCACAGATACGCAGTATTTT.

This clonotype was seen a handful of times. The chain carries TRBV24-1 and TRBJ1-5; 8 nucleotides align to TRBD1. The CDR3 extends over 13 amino acids. The V segment lost 7 bases and the J segment 7 bases; nucleotides outside the gene matches: 5. In germline, CDR1 is KGHDR, CDR2 SFDVKD. CDR3 nucleotides: TGTGCCACCAGCGACAGGGGTTCGCAGCCCCAGCATTTT. Translating gives CATSDRGSQPQHF.

In this sample, this clonotype turned up a few times. This rearrangement joins TRBV19 to TRBJ1-1; D gene ambiguous. This CDR3 has 13 amino acids. Germline-derived CDR1 and CDR2 are LNHDA and SQIVND (reference sequence). V was trimmed by 7 bases and J by 11 bases, leaving 20 bases between them. CDR3 bases: TGTGCCAGTAACCCGGACGGGCGCGGCAAGGCTTTCTTT. Its translation: CASNPDGRGKAFF.

This clonotype has a handful of counts. The DNA for the CDR3 is TGTGCCATCAGACGCACAGATACGCAGTATTTT. Translating it yields CAIRRTDTQYF. This sequence joins TRBV10-3 and TRBJ2-3; D unresolved. Germline values: CDR1 ENHRY, CDR2 SYGVKD. V was shortened by 6 bases and J by 1 base, with 2 bases between the two germline ends. The CDR3 loop spans 11 amino acids.

The table lists this clonotype with many counts. The rearrangement links TRBV10-3 to TRBJ2-5, with 9 bases that match TRBD1. The CDR3 loop spans 18 amino acids. Germline trimming cut 4 bases from V and 2 bases from J; bases unmatched to any gene: 14. CDR1 and CDR2 from the germline V gene are ENHRY and SYGVKD. This chain's CDR3 is CAISANRGPLTFQETQYF. The CDR3 DNA reads TGTGCCATCAGTGCGAACAGGGGGCCACTTACCTTTCAAGAGACCCAGTACTTC.

The chain couples TRBV4-1 to TRBJ2-7; D gene unclear. V lost 3 bases and J lost 6, with 15 bases in between. Per the germline V gene, CDR1 is MGHRA and CDR2 is YSYEKL. The CDR3 is 14 amino acids. CDR3 region: CASSQGWWVSEQYF. DNA for the CDR3: TGCGCCAGCAGCCAGGGATGGTGGGTCTCCGAGCAGTACTTC.

The chain joins TRBV7-6 to TRBJ1-2; 8 positions match TRBD1. Germline V gene sequence: CDR1 SGHVS, CDR2 FNYEAQ. V shed 3 bases, J shed 0 bases, and the junction held 6 bases outside the gene matches. This CDR3 contains 16 residues. The CDR3 DNA sequence: TGTGCCAGCAGCTTGGGGCCAGGGGGCTCTAACTATGGCTACACCTTC. It codes for CASSLGPGGSNYGYTF.

In the case of this clonotype: Sequence at one end of the junction differs from germline and may be a read error. CDR3 loop: CAFSRSYPGELFF. The CDR3 bases are TGTGCCTTCAGCCGATCATATCCCGGGGAGCTGTTTTTT. This rearrangement joins TRBV10-3 to TRBJ2-2, with D unclear. From germline, CDR1 is ENHRY and CDR2 SYGVKD. The CDR3 totals 13 residues.

V and J are TRBV4-1 and TRBJ2-1, with TRBD1 as a possible D gene (7 bases). V lost 0 bases and J lost 7, with 16 bases in between. The CDR3 loop spans 16 amino acids. Germline values: CDR1 MGHRA, CDR2 YSYEKL. The CDR3 coding sequence is TGCGCCAGCAGCCAAGAATCCGAGACAGGGAGGAATGAGCAGTTCTTC. Its translation is CASSQESETGRNEQFF.

This clonotype was counted between two and nine times. The chain recombines TRBV12-3 or TRBV12-4 with TRBJ1-6; 7 nucleotides align to TRBD1. With 5 bases clipped from V and 7 bases from J, the junction kept 8 bases outside the gene matches. The CDR3 sequence is 15 residues long. The CDR3 DNA follows: TGTGCCAGCAGTCCCTGGACAGGCTTGAATTCACCCCTCCACTTT. Translated: CASSPWTGLNSPLHF.

The chain couples TRBV12-3 or TRBV12-4 to TRBJ1-2; D is ambiguous. This CDR3 has 12 residues. V was pared by 7 bases and J by 6 bases, with 12 bases between. The DNA of the CDR3 is TGTGCCAGCACAGAGGGTTGGGATGGCTACACCTTC. It codes for CASTEGWDGYTF.

The rearrangement joins TRBV20-1 to TRBJ1-6, with 10 bases matching TRBD1. V shed 0 bases, J shed 0 bases, and the junction held 5 bases outside the gene matches. Germline CDR1 is DFQATT and CDR2 is SNEGSKA (reference sequence). The CDR3 extends over 18 amino acids. Written as DNA, the CDR3 is TGCAGTGCTAGAGATCCCAGGACAGGGGGCTCCTATAATTCACCCCTCCACTTT. Translating gives CSARDPRTGGSYNSPLHF.

This clonotype was recorded at least ten times. The genes are TRBV29-1 and TRBJ2-5, with D tentatively TRBD1 (5 bases). The ends were cut back, 6 bases at V and 0 bases at J, with 14 bases in the middle. CDR3 length equals 14 residues. In germline, CDR1 is SQVTM, CDR2 ANQGSEA. Here the CDR3 reads CSVLLRAYQETQYF. CDR3 bases: TGCAGCGTCCTCCTCAGGGCGTACCAAGAGACCCAGTACTTC.

This clonotype was seen once. This chain uses TRBV12-3 or TRBV12-4 with TRBJ2-7, with TRBD1 matching 7 bases. The trim removed 3 bases at V and 13 bases at J, leaving 6 bases unmatched. This CDR3 has 11 residues. The CDR3 DNA reads as TGTGCCAGCAGTTTGGGGGACAGACTTTACTTC. Translating gives CASSLGDRLYF.

This clonotype was seen a handful of times. The rearrangement joins TRBV7-9 to TRBJ1-5; 9 positions match TRBD1. Germline V gene sequence: CDR1 SEHNR, CDR2 FQNEAQ (reference sequence). This CDR3 spans 16 amino acids. V gave up 4 bases and J gave up 2 bases; unmatched junction bases: 6. The CDR3 DNA reads as TGTGCCAGCAGCTCAGGGACAGGGTCAGGCAATCAGCCCCAGCATTTT. It specifies CASSSGTGSGNQPQHF.

The genes are TRBV7-6 and TRBJ1-6, with TRBD1 matching 9 bases. CDR3 length: 16 residues. The germline V gene encodes CDR1 SGHVS and CDR2 FNYEAQ. The trim removed 6 bases at V and 9 bases at J, leaving 12 bases unmatched. In nucleotides, the CDR3 is TGTGCCAGCAGTCTACAGGGGGCGTGGGGGGCTTCACCCCTCCACTTT. It codes for CASSLQGAWGASPLHF.

The CDR3 loop reads CSARRDRGRYQPQHF. Here the CDR3 DNA reads TGCAGTGCTAGACGCGACAGGGGCCGCTATCAGCCCCAGCATTTT. This sequence joins TRBV20-1 and TRBJ1-5, with 8 bases aligning to TRBD1. The CDR3 consists of 15 residues. V gave up 2 bases and J gave up 5 bases; unmatched junction bases: 8. Germline V gene data show CDR1 as DFQATT and CDR2 as SNEGSKA (reference sequence).

The chain uses TRBV21-1 and TRBJ2-7. TRBV21-1 is a pseudogene segment. The CDR3 runs to 15 residues. CDR3 region: CASSKVGRDSYEQYF. The CDR3 DNA is TGTGCCAGCAGCAAAGTAGGAAGGGACTCCTACGAGCAGTACTTC.